This T cell receptor beta chain originates from a study of cytomegalovirus exposure and HLA in healthy donors. Study-level findings and limits: Segments of the TCR beta V type were, in most cases, productive about 87% or about 30% of the time in an earlier analysis. In most subjects, TCR beta sequences reportedly gave accurate predictions of HLA-A and HLA-B alleles. Most TCR sequences were seen very rarely across donors, but some public TCRs occurred in many. Indistinguishability led to the exclusion of some V segments, TRBV6-2 and TRBV6-3 included.

Primers: 60 Vbeta forward and 13 Jbeta reverse. Produced via immunoSEQ multiplex PCR; TCRdb's table is partial and in-frame only. Among roughly 180,000 clones, around 80% were seen once, and the ten largest hold approximately 6.7%. The CDR3 totals 16 residues. Germline V gene sequence: CDR1 LGHNA, CDR2 YNFKEQ. Trimming took off 1 base at V and 0 bases at J, with 11 bases between the two ends. A word on this clone: As yet, its antigen is unknown.

The TCR was taken from a man aged 30 to 39 in good health and CMV-seropositive. Input material: PBMCs. The chain carries TRBV4-2 and TRBJ2-3; tentative D call: TRBD1 (5 bases). The CDR3 here is CASSQVRDSSTDTQYF. The CDR3, as DNA: TGTGCCAGCAGCCAAGTTCGCGACAGTAGCACAGATACGCAGTATTTT.